This T cell receptor beta chain was retrieved from a study of OX40 agonist ivuxolimab in advanced cancers. Study in general: Among those treated, three patients had partial responses, one with hepatocellular carcinoma and two with cutaneous melanoma.

Assay: immunoSEQ multiplex PCR; the TCRdb copy retains only in-frame clones and omits some. This table has fewer than 55,000 clones, over 75% appearing once. Study-wide results and limits: No determination was made of the antigen specificity of the expanded peripheral T cells.

Individuals having autoimmune disease history or systemic immunosuppression were not enrolled. Peripheral blood came from all dose cohorts at three timepoints. A note on this clone: Its antigen is as yet unknown.

With 6 bases removed from V and 0 bases from J, the gap between germline ends came to 8 bases. The CDR3 length is 13 residues. The germline V gene has CDR1 SNHLY and CDR2 FYNNEI. This clonotype was sampled from an adult with an advanced solid tumor such as melanoma, head and neck, liver or kidney cancer. Sequenced here: CD4+ or CD8+ T cells sorted from blood, sampled in a trial of the OX40 agonist ivuxolimab. V usage is TRBV2 and J usage is TRBJ1-2; unclear D gene. CDR3 amino acids: CASRGGANYGYTF. The CDR3 DNA reads as TGTGCCAGCAGGGGCGGAGCTAACTATGGCTACACCTTC.